This TCR beta chain was observed in a study of T-cell memory formation after mild COVID-19. MiXCR, applied by TCRdb to the 5' RACE reads, yields one record per CDR3 protein. This repertoire shows 530,000 or so distinct CDR3 sequences, around 15% found once; its top ten account for roughly 8.2%. Trimming at V came to 6 bases and at J to 0 bases, leaving 7 bases not matched to a gene. Germline V gene sequence: CDR1 SEHNR, CDR2 FQNEAQ (reference sequence). This CDR3 contains 15 residues. Sequencing input: PBMCs or a T cell subset sorted from them (not recorded which). The chain is built from TRBV7-9 and TRBJ1-1; the match to TRBD1 covers 7 bases. The sequence came from an adult woman who had mild COVID-19 (a few samples of this study predate the infection). Cell type and time point are not known. Here the CDR3 reads CASRGRTGLNTEAFF. Written as DNA, the CDR3 is TGTGCCAGCAGGGGAAGGACAGGACTGAACACTGAAGCTTTCTTT.